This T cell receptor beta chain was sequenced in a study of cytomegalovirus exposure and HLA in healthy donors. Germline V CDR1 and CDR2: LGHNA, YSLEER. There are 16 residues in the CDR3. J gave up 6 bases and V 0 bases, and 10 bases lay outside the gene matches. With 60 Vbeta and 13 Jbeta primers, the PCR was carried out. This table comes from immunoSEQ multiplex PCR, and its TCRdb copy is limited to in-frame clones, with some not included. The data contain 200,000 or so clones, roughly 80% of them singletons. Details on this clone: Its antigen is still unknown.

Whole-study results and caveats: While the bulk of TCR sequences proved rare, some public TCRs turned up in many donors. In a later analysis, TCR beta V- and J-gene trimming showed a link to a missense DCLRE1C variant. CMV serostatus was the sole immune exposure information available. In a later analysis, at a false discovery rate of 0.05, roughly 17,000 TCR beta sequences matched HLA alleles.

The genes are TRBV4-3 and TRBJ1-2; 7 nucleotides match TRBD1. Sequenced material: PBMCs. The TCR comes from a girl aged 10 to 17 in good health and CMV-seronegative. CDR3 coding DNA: TGCGCCAGCAGCCAAGATATCCTTATAAGGGGGCATGGCTACACCTTC. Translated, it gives CASSQDILIRGHGYTF.